The 14 T cell receptor beta chains below come from one sample, sequenced in a study of blood T cells in healthy people across ages. Combining a sample-barcoded 5' primer with a J-beta primer mix, a second PCR ran for roughly 6 to 12 cycles. TCRdb called the 5' RACE reads again in MiXCR, with one record for every CDR3 protein. The sample holds about 730,000 distinct CDR3 sequences, approximately 39% seen once. Sequencing was carried out using blood. Every receptor here comes from an older woman in good health.

The chain carries TRBV11-1 and TRBJ1-1, with 8 bases identical to TRBD1. Germline CDR1 SGHAT, CDR2 FQDESV (reference sequence). V lost 4 bases, J lost 11 bases, and 12 bases stayed unmatched. The CDR3 extends over 14 amino acids. The CDR3 coding sequence is TGTGCCAGCAGCTGGGCAACAGGGGGTGTCGCGGCTTTCTTT. Translated, it gives CASSWATGGVAAFF.

The chain employs TRBV5-6 and TRBJ2-1; TRBD2 aligns across 13 bases. Losses at the gene ends were 0 bases for V and 8 bases for J; bases not matched to a gene: 5. Germline V gene lookup returns CDR1 SGHDT and CDR2 YYEEEE. The length of the CDR3 is 16 residues. CDR3 nucleotides: TGTGCCAGCAGCTTGGTGGGACTAGCGGGACGGGATGAGCAGTTCTTC. Its translation: CASSLVGLAGRDEQFF.

This clonotype was found a few times. V is TRBV29-1 and J is TRBJ2-3; D uncertain. Trimming took off 2 bases at V and 0 bases at J, with 9 bases between the two ends. CDR3 length: 14 residues. Germline CDR1 reads SQVTM; CDR2 reads ANQGSEA. CDR3 in amino acids: CSVEPFESTDTQYF. CDR3 DNA: TGCAGCGTTGAACCTTTCGAGAGCACAGATACGCAGTATTTT.

The rearrangement links TRBV20-1 to TRBJ1-5, with TRBD1 identical over 8 bases. V shed 6 bases and J 5 bases; nucleotides not matched to a gene: 6. This CDR3 has 13 amino acids. Germline V CDR1 and CDR2: DFQATT, SNEGSKA (reference sequence). The CDR3, as DNA: TGCAGTGCCATGGCAGGGGGCGATCAGCCCCAGCATTTT. Translating it yields CSAMAGGDQPQHF.

The rearrangement joins TRBV6-6 to TRBJ2-1; D remains ambiguous. The ends were cut back, 2 bases at V and 2 bases at J, with 13 bases in the middle. Germline values: CDR1 MNHNY, CDR2 SVGAGI (reference sequence). CDR3 length: 16 residues. CDR3 DNA: TGTGCCAGCAGTTACGATTCCCAACCTCCCTACAATGAGCAGTTCTTC. It specifies CASSYDSQPPYNEQFF.

Points on this clonotype: Being one base from a much bigger clone, this may be a read error. V usage is TRBV18 and J usage is TRBJ2-3; TRBD1 matches at 9 bases. Germline lookup yields CDR1 KGHSH and CDR2 LQKENI. The CDR3 covers 15 residues. This CDR3 reads CASSPGTGPTGTQYF. The CDR3 DNA is TGTGCCAGCTCACCAGGGACAGGGCCCACAGGTACGCAGTATTTT.

CDR3 in amino acids: CASSLSKGTGLYDQYF. The CDR3 nucleotides are TGTGCCAGCAGTTTGTCGAAGGGGACAGGGCTCTACGATCAGTACTTC. The chain uses TRBV27 and TRBJ2-4; TRBD1 matches 9 bases. CDR3 length: 16 amino acids. CDR1 MNHEY and CDR2 SMNVEV come from the germline V gene (reference sequence). The trim removed 3 bases at V and 12 bases at J, leaving 15 bases unmatched.

V gene TRBV10-3 combines with J gene TRBJ1-4; 7 bases line up with TRBD1. Germline V lookup: CDR1 ENHRY, CDR2 SYGVKD. J was trimmed by 5 bases and V by 6 bases; bases with no gene match: 3. This CDR3 region has 13 residues. For the CDR3, the DNA is TGTGCCATCAGCCGGGACAGCAATGAAAAACTGTTTTTT. This encodes CAISRDSNEKLFF.

This clonotype was seen only a few times. The V call is TRBV7-2, the J call TRBJ2-5; D may be TRBD2 (5 bases). Trimming took off 2 bases at V and 1 base at J, with 11 bases between the two ends. Germline values: CDR1 SGHTA, CDR2 FQGNSA. The CDR3 covers 15 residues. The chain's CDR3 is CASSLRRALQETQYF. As DNA, the CDR3 is TGTGCCAGCAGCTTACGGCGGGCCCTCCAAGAGACCCAGTACTTC.

The rearrangement joins TRBV11-2 to TRBJ2-2; 8 bases are a match to TRBD1. Germline lookup yields CDR1 SGHAT and CDR2 FQNNGV. Trimming at V came to 1 base and at J to 10 bases, leaving 8 bases not matched to a gene. This CDR3 is 15 amino acids long. The CDR3 region has the DNA TGTGCCAGCAGCTTAGTCAGGGGGCCCCACGAGGAGCTGTTTTTT. This codes for CASSLVRGPHEELFF. The variable domain in full, with the rest retrieved from reference TRBV11-2 and TRBJ2-2, is EAGVAQSPRYKIIEKRQSVAFWCNPISGHATLYWYQQILGQGPKLLIQFQNNGVVDDSQLPKDRFSAERLKGVDSTLKIQPAKLEDSAVYLCASSLVRGPHEELFFGEGSRLTVL.

With regard to this clonotype: The junction and the germline gene differ at one end; a read error may be behind it. The chain employs TRBV12-3 or TRBV12-4 and TRBJ2-3; D remains unclear. This CDR3 is 15 amino acids long. The CDR3 region is CASSFYRVRTDAQYF. The CDR3 coding sequence is TGTGCCAGCAGTTTCTATAGGGTCAGAACAGATGCGCAGTATTTT.

This chain connects TRBV18 to TRBJ2-5; D gene unclear. V was pared by 2 bases and J by 5 bases, with 12 bases between. This CDR3 is 14 amino acids long. Germline loops: CDR1 KGHSH, CDR2 LQKENI. CDR3 residues: CASSPNWQAETQYF. CDR3 bases: TGTGCCAGCTCACCAAACTGGCAGGCGGAGACCCAGTACTTC.

Ten or more counts support this clonotype. The genes are TRBV12-3 or TRBV12-4 and TRBJ2-1, with 13 bases aligning to TRBD2. With V trimmed by 2 bases and J by 7 bases, 2 bases remained unmatched. The CDR3 covers 15 residues. The CDR3 loop reads CASSLTSGGANEQFF. CDR3 in DNA: TGTGCCAGCAGTTTAACTAGCGGGGGGGCTAATGAGCAGTTCTTC.

The V and J genes are TRBV6-5 and TRBJ2-1; 7 bases agree with TRBD2. The DNA end favors TRBJ2-7, so the J call may be wrong. The CDR3 runs 14 residues. Germline V gene data show CDR1 as MNHEY and CDR2 as SVGAGI. CDR3 amino acids: CASNYRGSYNEQYF. CDR3 nucleotide sequence: TGTGCCAGCAACTACCGCGGGAGTTACAATGAGCAGTACTTC.